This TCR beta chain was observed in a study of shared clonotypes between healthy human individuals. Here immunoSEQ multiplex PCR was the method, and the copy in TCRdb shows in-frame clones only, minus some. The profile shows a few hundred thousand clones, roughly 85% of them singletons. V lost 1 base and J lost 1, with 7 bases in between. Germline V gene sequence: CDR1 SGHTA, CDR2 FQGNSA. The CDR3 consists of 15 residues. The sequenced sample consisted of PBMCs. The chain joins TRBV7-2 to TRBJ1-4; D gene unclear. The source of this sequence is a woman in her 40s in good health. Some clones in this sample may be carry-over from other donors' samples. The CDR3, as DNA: TGTGCCAGCAGCTTAGGTGGCAGAACTAATGAAAAACTGTTTTTT. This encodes CASSLGGRTNEKLFF.